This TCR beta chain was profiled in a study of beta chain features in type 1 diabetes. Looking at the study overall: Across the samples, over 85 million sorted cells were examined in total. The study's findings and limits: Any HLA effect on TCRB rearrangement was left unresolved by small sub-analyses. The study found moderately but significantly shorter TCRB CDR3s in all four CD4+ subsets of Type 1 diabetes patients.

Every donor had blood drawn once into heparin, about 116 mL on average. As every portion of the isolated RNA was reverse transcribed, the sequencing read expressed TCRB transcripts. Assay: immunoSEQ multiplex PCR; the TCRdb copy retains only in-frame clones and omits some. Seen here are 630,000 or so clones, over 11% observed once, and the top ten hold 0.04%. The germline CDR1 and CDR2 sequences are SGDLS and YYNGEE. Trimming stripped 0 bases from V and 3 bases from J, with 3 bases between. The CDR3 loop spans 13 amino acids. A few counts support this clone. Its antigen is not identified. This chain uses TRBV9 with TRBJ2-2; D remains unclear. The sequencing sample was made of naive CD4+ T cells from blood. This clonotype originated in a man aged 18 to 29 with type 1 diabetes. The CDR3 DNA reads TGTGCCAGCAGCGTAGGGGACACCGGGGAGCTGTTTTTT. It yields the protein CASSVGDTGELFF. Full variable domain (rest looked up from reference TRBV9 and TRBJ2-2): DSGVTQTPKHLITATGQRVTLRCSPRSGDLSVYWYQQSLDQGLQFLIQYYNGEERAKGNILERFSAQQFPDLHSELNLSSLELGDSALYFCASSVGDTGELFFGEGSRLTVL.